The clone carrying this TCR beta chain was recorded many times. Its matching antigen is unknown. The read ends 3 residues before the CDR3 terminus; that terminus is restored from the germline J gene. Sequencing was performed with immunoSEQ multiplex PCR; in TCRdb, only in-frame clones are kept and a portion is missing. The sample was found to contain about 52,000 clones, and every one recurs. The data are from a study of T cell clonality in common variable immunodeficiency. Study-wide points: Reportedly, TCR beta sequences from common variable immunodeficiency showed fewer deletions and N-nucleotide insertions. Compared with controls, CVID subjects had fewer shared TCRbeta clones. CVID subjects had higher TCRbeta clonality than healthy controls, most marked in about a third.

This CDR3 is built from 15 residues. Germline V gene lookup returns CDR1 SGHDN and CDR2 FVKESK. V lost 3 bases to trimming and J lost 4 bases; unmatched junction nucleotides: 6. Blood samples were heparinized, about 4.5 to 8 ml per donor. This sequence was found in a person between 18 and 75 years old in good health. The chain is built from TRBV14 and TRBJ2-7; 10 nucleotides agree with TRBD2. The source material was peripheral blood mononuclear cells. The chain's CDR3 is CASSQWASGSYEQYF. The sequenced part of the CDR3 DNA is TGTGCCAGCAGCCAGTGGGCTAGCGGGAGTTACGAG.